This T cell receptor beta chain was identified during a study of cytomegalovirus exposure and HLA in healthy donors. The PCR contained 60 Vbeta and 13 Jbeta primers. Using immunoSEQ multiplex PCR, the repertoire was profiled, and TCRdb retains in-frame clones only, with some absent. The top ten clones hold 2.1% of a sample with some 100,000 clones, 84% of them seen once. The CDR3 has 13 amino acids. Germline CDR1 reads SGHAT; CDR2 reads FQNNGV. The V gene lost 1 base and the J gene lost 3 bases, with 6 bases spanning the gap. This TCR came from a man younger than 30 in good health and CMV-seronegative. The rearrangement uses TRBV11-2 and TRBJ1-1; D not certain. Sequenced material: PBMCs. Here the CDR3 reads CASSLAPDTEAFF. DNA for the CDR3: TGTGCCAGCAGCTTAGCCCCGGACACTGAAGCTTTCTTT.